This T cell receptor beta chain was obtained from a study of shared clonotypes between healthy human individuals. The overall study: Three CD4 naive, three CD4 memory, two CD8 naive and one CD8 memory plate were used per donor. The study's findings and limits: Enrolling few donors narrowed the genetic and exposure-history diversity that was represented.

As regards this clone: Its antigen is still unknown.

Deep was the level at which the assay was run. Per the study methods: With immunoSEQ giving junction-only sequences and no quality scores, filtering differed. Sequenced by immunoSEQ multiplex PCR; TCRdb stores in-frame clones only, minus some. The DNA gave D and trimming, while V, J and clone size come from that table. The repertoire holds some 740,000 clones, with 92% as singletons. Terminally differentiated effector memory CD45RA+ cells were excluded by CCR7 positive selection of CD45RO-negative cells. The receptor comes from a man under 40 in good health. Sequencing was carried out using naive CD8+ T cells sorted from blood.

Here the CDR3 DNA reads TGTGCCAGCAGCCCCGGGACAGGGGGAGGGGGCAACTACGAGCAGTACTTC. This translates into CASSPGTGGGGNYEQYF. The V call is TRBV13, the J call TRBJ2-7; TRBD1 matches 11 bases. Germline CDR1 PRHDT, CDR2 FYEKMQ (reference sequence). V gave up 5 bases and J gave up 3 bases; unmatched junction bases: 12. The CDR3 is 17 amino acids.